The 18 T cell receptor beta chains below come from one sample, sequenced in a study of shared clonotypes between healthy human individuals. Only in-frame clones appear in the TCRdb table, and some are missing; sequencing was by immunoSEQ multiplex PCR. The sample consists of about 600,000 clones, 95% to 98% of them appearing once. CD8 cells classed as naive were CD45RO-negative and positively selected for CCR7, excluding terminally differentiated effector memory CD45RA+ cells. Sequenced sample: naive CD8+ T cells sorted from blood. The receptors were sampled from a man between 25 and 39 years old in good health.

The V call is TRBV6-1, the J call TRBJ2-1; TRBD1 matches 8 bases. This CDR3 is built from 14 residues. V lost 6 bases and J lost 9; bases outside the gene matches: 10. Germline V gene lookup returns CDR1 MNHNS and CDR2 SASEGT. In DNA, the CDR3 is TGTGCCAGCAGAGAGGCAGGGGGCTGGATTGAGCAGTTCTTC. It yields the protein CASREAGGWIEQFF.

As regards this clone: This same CDR3 is encoded by further DNA sequences in the sample. The CDR3 reads CASSSPDSYEQYF. The CDR3, as DNA: TGTGCCAGCAGCTCCCCCGACTCCTACGAGCAGTACTTC. The chain combines TRBV7-9 with TRBJ2-7; no clear D. Per the germline V gene, CDR1 is SEHNR and CDR2 is FQNEAQ (reference sequence). The V end was cut by 4 bases, the J end by 0 bases, with 7 bases between. The CDR3 length is 13 residues.

A word on this clone: Other nucleotide sequences in the sample specify the same CDR3. The genes are TRBV7-8 and TRBJ2-7, with no clear D. Germline V gene lookup returns CDR1 SGHVS and CDR2 FQNEAQ. Trimming stripped 4 bases from V and 3 bases from J, with 10 bases between. The CDR3 loop spans 13 amino acids. DNA for the CDR3: TGTGCCAGCAGCTCCCGAGCGAGCTACGAGCAGTACTTC. Its translation: CASSSRASYEQYF.

The chain recombines TRBV27 with TRBJ2-7; 7 nucleotides agree with TRBD1. V lost 3 bases to trimming and J lost 4 bases; unmatched junction nucleotides: 9. This CDR3 comprises 15 residues. Looked up from germline, CDR1 is MNHEY and CDR2 is SMNVEV (reference sequence). The CDR3 reads CASSLGTATGYEQYF. The DNA of the CDR3 is TGTGCCAGCAGTTTGGGGACAGCGACGGGGTACGAGCAGTACTTC.

V and J are TRBV15 and TRBJ2-7; 9 nucleotides match TRBD2. Germline V gives CDR1 LNHNV, CDR2 YYDKDF (reference sequence). V shed 0 bases and J 3 bases; nucleotides not matched to a gene: 3. This CDR3 region has 15 residues. CDR3 region: CATSRDRTSDYEQYF. The CDR3 coding sequence is TGTGCCACCAGCAGAGACCGGACTAGCGACTACGAGCAGTACTTC.

The rearrangement joins TRBV9 to TRBJ1-2, with a possible D match to TRBD1 (6 bases). V gave up 4 bases and J gave up 8 bases, with 15 bases separating them. The CDR3 spans 13 residues. Germline CDR1 reads SGDLS; CDR2 reads YYNGEE. In DNA, the CDR3 is TGTGCCAGCAGCCTCCGGGACATTGAAGGCTACACCTTC. Protein product: CASSLRDIEGYTF.

The rearrangement uses TRBV20-1 and TRBJ1-2; D is undetermined. V shed 2 bases and J shed 8 bases, with 9 bases lying between them. CDR1 is DFQATT, CDR2 SNEGSKA, per germline (reference sequence). The CDR3 runs to 11 residues. The CDR3 loop is CSARPLKGYTF. The DNA for the CDR3 is TGCAGTGCTAGACCCCTTAAGGGCTACACCTTC.

The rearrangement links TRBV13 to TRBJ1-4, with D perhaps matching TRBD1 (5 bases). Per germline, CDR1 PRHDT and CDR2 FYEKMQ (reference sequence). V lost 7 bases and J 1 base, leaving 16 bases between the germline ends. The CDR3 sequence is 16 residues long. Here the CDR3 reads CASTSSGGLTNEKLFF. The CDR3 region has the DNA TGTGCCAGCACCTCATCTGGGGGACTAACTAATGAAAAACTGTTTTTT. Full variable domain (rest looked up from reference TRBV13 and TRBJ1-4): AAGVIQSPRHLIKEKRETATLKCYPIPRHDTVYWYQQGPGQDPQFLISFYEKMQSDKGSIPDRFSAQQFSDYHSELNMSSLELGDSALYFCASTSSGGLTNEKLFFGSGTQLSVL.

The gene calls are TRBV4-2 and TRBJ1-5; possible D gene TRBD1, 5 bases. This CDR3 contains 13 residues. Trimming stripped 5 bases from V and 4 bases from J, with 9 bases between. Germline assignment: CDR1 LGHNA and CDR2 YNFKEQ. In nucleotides, the CDR3 is TGTGCCAGCAGCAAGGGGCCGAATCAGCCCCAGCATTTT. Translated, it gives CASSKGPNQPQHF.

The CDR3 region has the DNA TGTGCCAGCAGCCCCCCAGAGGGCCGAAGGAACGAGCAGTACTTC. Its protein is CASSPPEGRRNEQYF. The chain is built from TRBV7-9 and TRBJ2-7; weak D call: TRBD2 (5 bases). Trimming left V 5 bases short and J 5 bases short, with 19 bases between. From germline, CDR1 is SEHNR and CDR2 FQNEAQ (reference sequence). This CDR3 has 15 residues.

This clone is a singleton in its sample. The chain employs TRBV11-2 and TRBJ2-2, with 13 bases lining up with TRBD2. The V and J ends lost 5 bases and 7 bases, in that order; junction bases with no gene match: 13. The CDR3 spans 18 residues. Germline lookup yields CDR1 SGHAT and CDR2 FQNNGV. The CDR3 sequence is CASSAQPGTSGTGGELFF. CDR3 nucleotides: TGTGCCAGCAGCGCCCAACCCGGGACTAGCGGGACGGGCGGGGAGCTGTTTTTT.

This clone was seen a single time. The chain joins TRBV9 to TRBJ2-2; 9 nucleotides match TRBD1. V gave up 3 bases and J gave up 5 bases; unmatched junction bases: 5. Looked up from germline, CDR1 is SGDLS and CDR2 is YYNGEE. The CDR3 length is 15 residues. CDR3 in DNA: TGTGCCAGCAGCGCCTTAGGACAGGGGACCGGGGAGCTGTTTTTT. It translates to CASSALGQGTGELFF.

The chain couples TRBV9 to TRBJ2-7; 8 bases align to TRBD2. The CDR3 runs 16 residues. V dropped 5 bases and J dropped 0; count of bases not matched to a gene: 10. Germline CDR1 reads SGDLS; CDR2 reads YYNGEE. The CDR3 region is CASRSGASGHSYEQYF. Here the CDR3 DNA reads TGTGCCAGCAGGAGCGGGGCTAGCGGGCACTCCTACGAGCAGTACTTC.

The V and J genes are TRBV7-9 and TRBJ2-1; D call uncertain. The CDR3 extends over 14 amino acids. The germline V gene has CDR1 SEHNR and CDR2 FQNEAQ (reference sequence). Trimming pared 1 base from V and 4 bases from J, leaving 8 bases between. The CDR3 sequence is CASSLGAAYNEQFF. DNA for the CDR3: TGTGCCAGCAGCTTAGGGGCAGCATACAATGAGCAGTTCTTC.

The chain links TRBV7-2 to TRBJ2-2; 9 bases map to TRBD2. CDR1 is SGHTA and CDR2 is FQGNSA in the germline V gene. The CDR3 contains 16 residues. Trimming at V came to 2 bases and at J to 7 bases, leaving 8 bases not matched to a gene. CDR3 region: CASSLIAGELGGELFF. The CDR3, as DNA: TGTGCCAGCAGCTTAATAGCGGGAGAACTCGGCGGGGAGCTGTTTTTT.

The rearrangement joins TRBV15 to TRBJ2-1, with 9 bases that match TRBD2. Germline values: CDR1 LNHNV, CDR2 YYDKDF (reference sequence). V shed 10 bases, J shed 0 bases, and the junction held 7 bases outside the gene matches. This CDR3 is 15 amino acids long. CDR3 in amino acids: CAISTSGNSYNEQFF. CDR3 DNA: TGTGCCATCTCGACTAGCGGTAACTCCTACAATGAGCAGTTCTTC.

This chain joins TRBV27 and TRBJ1-2, with 7 bases lining up with TRBD1. Germline V gene data show CDR1 as MNHEY and CDR2 as SMNVEV (reference sequence). CDR3 size: 12 residues. The junction had 5 bases not matched to a gene; V was cut back by 6 bases and J by 7 bases. CDR3 bases: TGTGCCAGCAGCACACAGGGGTCTGGCTACACCTTC. Protein: CASSTQGSGYTF.

This sequence joins TRBV5-1 and TRBJ2-7; D may be TRBD2 (6 bases). The V gene lost 2 bases and the J gene lost 5 bases, with 11 bases spanning the gap. There are 13 residues in the CDR3. CDR1 SGHRS and CDR2 YFSETQ come from the germline V gene. Written as DNA, the CDR3 is TGCGCCAGCAGCTTCGCGGGGTTCCACGAGCAGTACTTC. It yields the protein CASSFAGFHEQYF. The variable domain in full, completed from reference TRBV5-1 and TRBJ2-7, reads KAGVTQTPRYLIKTRGQQVTLSCSPISGHRSVSWYQQTPGQGLQFLFEYFSETQRNKGNFPGRFSGRQFSNSRSEMNVSTLELGDSALYLCASSFAGFHEQYFGPGTRLTVT.